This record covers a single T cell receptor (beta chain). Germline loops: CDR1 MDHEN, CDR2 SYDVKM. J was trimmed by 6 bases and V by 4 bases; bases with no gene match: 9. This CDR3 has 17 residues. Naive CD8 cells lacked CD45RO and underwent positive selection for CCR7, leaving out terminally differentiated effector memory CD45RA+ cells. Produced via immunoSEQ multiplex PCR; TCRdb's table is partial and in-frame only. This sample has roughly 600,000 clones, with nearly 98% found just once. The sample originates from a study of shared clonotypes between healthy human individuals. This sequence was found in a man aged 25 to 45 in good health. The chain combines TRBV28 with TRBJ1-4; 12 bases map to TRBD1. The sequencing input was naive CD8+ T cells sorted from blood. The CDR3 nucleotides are TGTGCCAGCAGTTCCACATGGGACAGGGGGCTTTATGAAAAACTGTTTTTT. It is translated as CASSSTWDRGLYEKLFF.